This T cell receptor (beta chain) was recorded in a study of blood T cell repertoires in COVID-19. The repertoire was sequenced with immunoSEQ multiplex PCR; TCRdb's copy has only in-frame clones and lacks some. This sample has almost 95,000 clones, with roughly 72% found just once. Germline V gene data show CDR1 as SGHRS and CDR2 as YFSETQ. V gave up 5 bases and J gave up 2 bases; unmatched junction bases: 7. The CDR3 totals 17 residues. Sample: peripheral blood. This rearrangement joins TRBV5-1 to TRBJ2-2, with 12 bases aligning to TRBD2. The TCR comes from a woman aged 60-75 years in a cohort sampled during active or convalescent COVID-19. The CDR3: CASRGLAGLLNTGELFF. DNA of the CDR3: TGCGCCAGCAGAGGACTAGCGGGGCTTCTAAACACCGGGGAGCTGTTTTTT. The full variable domain, its missing parts supplied by reference TRBV5-1 and TRBJ2-2, is KAGVTQTPRYLIKTRGQQVTLSCSPISGHRSVSWYQQTPGQGLQFLFEYFSETQRNKGNFPGRFSGRQFSNSRSEMNVSTLELGDSALYLCASRGLAGLLNTGELFFGEGSRLTVL.